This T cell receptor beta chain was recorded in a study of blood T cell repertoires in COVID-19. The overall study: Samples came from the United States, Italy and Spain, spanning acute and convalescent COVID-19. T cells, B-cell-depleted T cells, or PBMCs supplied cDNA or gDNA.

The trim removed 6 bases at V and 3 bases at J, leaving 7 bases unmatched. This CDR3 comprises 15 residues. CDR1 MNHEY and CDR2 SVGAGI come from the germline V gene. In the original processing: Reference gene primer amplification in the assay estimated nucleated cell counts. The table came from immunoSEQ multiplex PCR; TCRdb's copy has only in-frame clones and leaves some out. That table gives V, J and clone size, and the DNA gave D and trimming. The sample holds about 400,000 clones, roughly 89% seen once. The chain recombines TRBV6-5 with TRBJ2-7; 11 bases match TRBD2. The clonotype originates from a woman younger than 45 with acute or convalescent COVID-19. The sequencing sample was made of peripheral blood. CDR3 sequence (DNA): TGTGCCAGCAGGGAGGGGACTAGCGGTTTCTACGAGCAGTACTTC. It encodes CASREGTSGFYEQYF.